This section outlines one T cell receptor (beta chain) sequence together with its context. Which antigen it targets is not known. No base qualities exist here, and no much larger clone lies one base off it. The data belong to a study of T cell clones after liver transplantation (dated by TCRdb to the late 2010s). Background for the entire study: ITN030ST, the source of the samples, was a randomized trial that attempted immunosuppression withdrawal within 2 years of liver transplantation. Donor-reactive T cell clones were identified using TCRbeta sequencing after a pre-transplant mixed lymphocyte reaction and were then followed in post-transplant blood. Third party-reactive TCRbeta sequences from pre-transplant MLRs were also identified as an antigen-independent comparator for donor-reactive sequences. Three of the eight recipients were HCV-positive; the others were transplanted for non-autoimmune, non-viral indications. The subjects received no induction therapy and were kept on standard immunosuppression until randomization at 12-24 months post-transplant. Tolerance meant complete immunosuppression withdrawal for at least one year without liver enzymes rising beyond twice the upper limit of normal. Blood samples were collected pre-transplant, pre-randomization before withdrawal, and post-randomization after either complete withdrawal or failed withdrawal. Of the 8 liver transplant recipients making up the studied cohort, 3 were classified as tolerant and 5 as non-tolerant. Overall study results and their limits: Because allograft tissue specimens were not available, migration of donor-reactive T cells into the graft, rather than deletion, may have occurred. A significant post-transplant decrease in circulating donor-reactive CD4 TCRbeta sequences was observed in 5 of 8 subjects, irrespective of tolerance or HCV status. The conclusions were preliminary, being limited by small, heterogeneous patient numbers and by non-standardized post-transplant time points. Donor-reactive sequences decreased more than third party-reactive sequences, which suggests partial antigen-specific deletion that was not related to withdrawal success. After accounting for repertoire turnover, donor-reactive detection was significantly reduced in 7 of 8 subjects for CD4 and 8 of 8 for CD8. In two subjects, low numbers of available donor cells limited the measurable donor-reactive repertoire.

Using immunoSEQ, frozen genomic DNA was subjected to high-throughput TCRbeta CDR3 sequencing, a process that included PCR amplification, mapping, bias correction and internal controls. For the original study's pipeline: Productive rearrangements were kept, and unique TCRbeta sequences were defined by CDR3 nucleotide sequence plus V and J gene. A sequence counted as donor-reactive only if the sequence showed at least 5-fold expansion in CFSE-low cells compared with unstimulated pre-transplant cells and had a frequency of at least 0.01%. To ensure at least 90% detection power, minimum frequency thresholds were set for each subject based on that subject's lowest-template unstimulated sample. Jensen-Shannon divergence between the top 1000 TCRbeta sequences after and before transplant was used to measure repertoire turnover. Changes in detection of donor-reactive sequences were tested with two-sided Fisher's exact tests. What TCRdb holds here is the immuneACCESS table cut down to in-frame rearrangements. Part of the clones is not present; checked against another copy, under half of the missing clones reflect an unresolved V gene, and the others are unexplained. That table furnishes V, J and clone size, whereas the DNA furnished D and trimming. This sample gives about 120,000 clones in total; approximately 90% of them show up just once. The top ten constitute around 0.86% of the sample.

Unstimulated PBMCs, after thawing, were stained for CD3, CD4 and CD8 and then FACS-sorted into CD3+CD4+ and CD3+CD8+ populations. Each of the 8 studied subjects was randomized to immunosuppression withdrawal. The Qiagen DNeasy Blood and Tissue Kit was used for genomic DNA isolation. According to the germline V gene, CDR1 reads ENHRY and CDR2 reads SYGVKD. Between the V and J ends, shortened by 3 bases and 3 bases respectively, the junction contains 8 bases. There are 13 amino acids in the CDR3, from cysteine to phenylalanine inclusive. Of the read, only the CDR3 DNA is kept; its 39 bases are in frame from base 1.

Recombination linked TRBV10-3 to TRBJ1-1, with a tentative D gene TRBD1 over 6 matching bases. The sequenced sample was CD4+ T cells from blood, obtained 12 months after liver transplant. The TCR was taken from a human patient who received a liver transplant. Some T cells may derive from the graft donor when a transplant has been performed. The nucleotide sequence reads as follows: TGTGCCATCAGTGAAGGGGGGGACACTGAAGCTTTCTTT. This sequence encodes CAISEGGDTEAFF.